This TCR beta chain was profiled in a study of shared clonotypes between healthy human individuals. About the study: Donor ages ranged 18 to 49 years: a couple of women, a few men.

Sequencing used immunoSEQ multiplex PCR; TCRdb keeps in-frame clones, though not all of them. The repertoire holds more than 2 million clones, with 85% to 95% as singletons. Looked up from germline, CDR1 is MGHRA and CDR2 is YSYEKL. V was cut by 1 base and J by 1 base, with 9 bases left in between. The CDR3 covers 15 residues. CD45RA+ naive and CD45RA-negative memory subsets were separated from CD4+ cells. This clonotype was sampled from a man aged 18 to 29 in good health. J is TRBJ2-3 and V is TRBV4-1; D not resolved. Sample: naive CD4+ T cells sorted from blood. Subset meaning: CD45RA+ positively selected. CDR3 loop: CASSQVGPGTDTQYF. CDR3 bases: TGCGCCAGCAGCCAAGTTGGGCCTGGCACAGATACGCAGTATTTT.